This entry lists 31 T cell receptor beta chains sequenced from one sample in a study of Ad26.COV2.S vaccination and SARS-CoV-2 variants. Described treatment: approximately 18 received Ad26.COV2.S at low or high dose, single or two shots; a few received placebo; per-sample allocation not given. Specimen acquisition occurred on day 63 following the initial vaccine or placebo injection. Libraries were prepared by immunoSEQ multiplex PCR; TCRdb keeps only in-frame clonotypes and omits some of them. The sample shows 350,000 to 450,000 clones, around 83% of them seen only once. The material was peripheral blood, obtained in a trial of Ad26.COV2.S vaccine versus placebo. The source of these receptors is a person between 18 and 65 years old who received the Ad26.COV2.S COVID-19 vaccine or a placebo.

This clone appeared once. V usage is TRBV6-6 and J usage is TRBJ1-1; 9 nucleotides line up with TRBD1. Trimming took 6 bases from V and 0 from J; bases not matched to a gene: 8. In germline, CDR1 is MNHNY, CDR2 SVGAGI (reference sequence). The CDR3 runs 16 residues. This CDR3 reads CASSRTGVALNTEAFF. As DNA, the CDR3 is TGTGCCAGCAGCCGGACAGGGGTCGCCTTGAACACTGAAGCTTTCTTT.

The gene calls are TRBV3-1 (or the pseudogene TRBV3-2) and TRBJ1-5; D is possibly TRBD1 (5 bases). CDR3 length: 13 residues. Trimming pared 5 bases from V and 7 bases from J, leaving 12 bases between. Germline assignment: CDR1 LGHDT and CDR2 YNNKEL (reference sequence). The DNA of the CDR3 is TGTGCCAGCAGCTATTCCGGGGGGCAGCCCCAGCATTTT. Translation gives CASSYSGGQPQHF.

The rearrangement links TRBV10-2 to TRBJ2-7, with 7 bases identical to TRBD1. The germline CDR1 and CDR2 sequences are WSHSY and SAAADI. The CDR3 sequence is 14 residues long. The ends lost 6 bases at V and 2 bases at J; junction bases unmatched: 7. CDR3 loop: CASRNSGQPYEQYF. The CDR3, as DNA: TGCGCCAGCAGGAACTCGGGACAGCCCTACGAGCAGTACTTC.

V usage is TRBV9 and J usage is TRBJ2-7, with 12 bases aligning to TRBD2. V shed 0 bases, J shed 3 bases, and the junction held 1 base outside the gene matches. This CDR3 comprises 15 residues. Germline CDR1 is SGDLS and CDR2 is YYNGEE. The CDR3 coding sequence is TGTGCCAGCAGCGTAGGGACTAGCGGGAACTACGAGCAGTACTTC. Translating gives CASSVGTSGNYEQYF.

The V call is TRBV9, the J call TRBJ1-1, with 7 bases lining up with TRBD1. The CDR3 runs 16 residues. J gave up 3 bases and V 4 bases, and 12 bases lay outside the gene matches. Germline V CDR1 and CDR2: SGDLS, YYNGEE. In nucleotides, the CDR3 is TGTGCCAGCAGCTCCCCTACAGGGGTGGGCTACACTGAAGCTTTCTTT. This codes for CASSSPTGVGYTEAFF.

The V gene is TRBV19, the J gene TRBJ1-6, with 9 positions matching TRBD1. This CDR3 has 15 residues. J was trimmed by 10 bases and V by 3 bases; bases with no gene match: 7. Germline values: CDR1 LNHDA, CDR2 SQIVND (reference sequence). The CDR3 bases are TGTGCCAGTAGTATGCGGGACAGGGCCTTATCACCCCTCCACTTT. Its translation is CASSMRDRALSPLHF.

This chain joins TRBV6-4 and TRBJ1-3; no firm D call. Per the germline V gene, CDR1 is MRHNA and CDR2 is SNTAGT. The CDR3 covers 16 residues. V lost 2 bases and J 0 bases, leaving 11 bases between the germline ends. CDR3 protein: CASSDRPSSSGNTIYF. The CDR3 DNA is TGTGCCAGCAGTGACAGACCGTCGAGCTCTGGAAACACCATATATTTT.

This clone was found a few times. The chain employs TRBV6-2 or TRBV6-3 and TRBJ1-3; weak D call: TRBD1 (6 bases). This CDR3 contains 15 residues. CDR1 and CDR2 from the germline V gene are MNHEY and SVGEGT. Trimming shortened V by 5 bases and J by 3 bases, and 14 bases separated the two germline ends. CDR3 region: CASSGGQTYGNTIYF. The CDR3 DNA sequence: TGTGCCAGCAGTGGCGGACAGACATATGGAAACACCATATATTTT.

The V and J genes are TRBV15 and TRBJ1-6; the D is unclear. V was clipped by 0 bases and J by 6 bases, with 15 bases between them. CDR3 size: 17 residues. Germline V CDR1 and CDR2: LNHNV, YYDKDF (reference sequence). CDR3 DNA: TGTGCCACCAGCAGAGATGACAAGAGGAGGCGTAATTCACCCCTCCACTTT. Encoded protein: CATSRDDKRRRNSPLHF.

V gene TRBV5-1 combines with J gene TRBJ2-1; 8 positions match TRBD1. With 0 bases clipped from V and 2 bases from J, the junction kept 4 bases outside the gene matches. The CDR3 covers 16 residues. CDR1 is SGHRS and CDR2 is YFSETQ in the germline V gene. The DNA for the CDR3 is TGCGCCAGCAGCTTGGTGGTGACAGGGGCCTACAATGAGCAGTTCTTC. Protein sequence: CASSLVVTGAYNEQFF.

The chain is built from TRBV27 and TRBJ1-1; TRBD1 matches at 7 bases. Germline CDR1 MNHEY, CDR2 SMNVEV (reference sequence). J lost 6 bases, V lost 7 bases, and 11 bases had no gene match. This CDR3 spans 14 amino acids. The CDR3, as DNA: TGTGCCAGCACTAGGGGGCTCGAGTACTCTGAAGCTTTCTTT. This codes for CASTRGLEYSEAFF.

This sequence joins TRBV7-9 and TRBJ2-5; a possible D gene is TRBD2 (7 bases). V was clipped by 0 bases and J by 5 bases, with 13 bases between them. In germline, CDR1 is SEHNR, CDR2 FQNEAQ (reference sequence). This CDR3 has 15 amino acids. The DNA for the CDR3 is TGTGCCAGCAGCTTAGCTGGCGGGGGCCGGGAGACCCAGTACTTC. This encodes CASSLAGGGRETQYF.

In DNA form, the CDR3 reads TGTGCCAGCAGCGCGACAGGGACCTACGAGCAGTACTTC. It is translated as CASSATGTYEQYF. V and J are TRBV7-6 and TRBJ2-7, with 7 bases that match TRBD1. V was pared by 5 bases and J by 2 bases, with 3 bases of the junction left unmatched. Germline V gives CDR1 SGHVS, CDR2 FNYEAQ. The CDR3 extends over 13 amino acids.

The genes are TRBV5-1 and TRBJ1-4, with 9 bases aligning to TRBD1. The CDR3 sequence is 17 residues long. V lost 3 bases, J lost 5 bases, and 11 bases stayed unmatched. CDR1 is SGHRS, CDR2 YFSETQ, per germline. Written as DNA, the CDR3 is TGCGCCAGCAGCTCCCAGACAGGGGGGCAGGGGAATGAAAAACTGTTTTTT. This translates into CASSSQTGGQGNEKLFF.

This chain connects TRBV30 to TRBJ2-5, with 7 bases fitting TRBD2. CDR1 is GTSNPN, CDR2 SVGIG, per germline (reference sequence). This CDR3 comprises 13 residues. V lost 4 bases and J lost 5; bases outside the gene matches: 7. The CDR3 sequence: CAWTSGRTETQYF. In nucleotides, the CDR3 is TGTGCCTGGACTAGCGGCCGTACCGAGACCCAGTACTTC.

J is TRBJ1-3 and V is TRBV10-1; D is unclear. Trimming cost V 6 bases and J 0 bases, with 0 bases left between them. Germline-derived CDR1 and CDR2 are WNHNN and SYGVQD (reference sequence). The CDR3 totals 11 residues. The CDR3 DNA reads as TGCGCCAGCAGCTCTGGAAACACCATATATTTT. Translation gives CASSSGNTIYF.

The chain uses TRBV19 and TRBJ2-1; D perhaps matches TRBD2 (6 bases). The length of the CDR3 is 17 residues. Deletions cut 7 bases from V and 0 bases from J, with 19 bases between. CDR1 and CDR2 (germline): LNHDA, SQIVND (reference sequence). CDR3 DNA: TGTGCCAGTACAAGCCGGGGGACCGCAAGCTCCTACAATGAGCAGTTCTTC. As protein: CASTSRGTASSYNEQFF.

The chain couples TRBV5-1 to TRBJ1-4, with D uncertain. This CDR3 is 13 amino acids long. CDR1 is SGHRS, CDR2 YFSETQ, per germline. V shed 1 base and J shed 5 bases, with 6 bases lying between them. In DNA, the CDR3 is TGCGCCAGCAGCTTGTTCCCGAATGAAAAACTGTTTTTT. Protein product: CASSLFPNEKLFF. Combining the CDR3 with reference TRBV5-1 and TRBJ1-4 gives the whole variable domain KAGVTQTPRYLIKTRGQQVTLSCSPISGHRSVSWYQQTPGQGLQFLFEYFSETQRNKGNFPGRFSGRQFSNSRSEMNVSTLELGDSALYLCASSLFPNEKLFFGSGTQLSVL.

The chain is built from TRBV27 and TRBJ2-7; 9 nucleotides line up with TRBD1. CDR3 length: 15 residues. Looked up from germline, CDR1 is MNHEY and CDR2 is SMNVEV (reference sequence). The J segment lost 0 bases and the V segment lost 5 bases, leaving 5 bases of the junction unmatched. DNA for the CDR3: TGTGCCAGCAGTATTAGGACAGGGGCCTCCTACGAGCAGTACTTC. Translation: CASSIRTGASYEQYF.

The V and J genes are TRBV18 and TRBJ2-5, with D perhaps matching TRBD1 (6 bases). CDR1 is KGHSH, CDR2 LQKENI, per germline. V gave up 4 bases and J gave up 2 bases, with 14 bases separating them. The CDR3 length is 15 residues. The CDR3 loop reads CASSRSLQGQETQYF. CDR3 coding DNA: TGTGCCAGCTCACGCTCACTTCAGGGGCAAGAGACCCAGTACTTC.

The V call is TRBV19, the J call TRBJ1-4; D may be TRBD1 (5 bases). The CDR3 sequence is 15 residues long. Trimming shortened V by 5 bases and J by 2 bases, and 12 bases separated the two germline ends. Germline values: CDR1 LNHDA, CDR2 SQIVND (reference sequence). This CDR3 reads CASSADSYTNEKLFF. CDR3 in DNA: TGTGCCAGTAGTGCCGACAGCTATACTAATGAAAAACTGTTTTTT.

The V call is TRBV5-8, the J call TRBJ2-2; D gene unclear. The CDR3 covers 13 residues. The V gene lost 2 bases and the J gene lost 6 bases, with 8 bases spanning the gap. Germline assignment: CDR1 SGHTS and CDR2 YDEGEE. CDR3: CASSLTPPGELFF. The CDR3 region has the DNA TGTGCCAGCAGCTTAACGCCCCCCGGGGAGCTGTTTTTT.

In DNA form, the CDR3 reads TGTGCCAGCCTCGCTAGGGCAGGTCTCTTTAACTATGGCTACACCTTC. Translated: CASLARAGLFNYGYTF. The gene calls are TRBV27 and TRBJ1-2, with D uncertain. Trimming stripped 8 bases from V and 1 base from J, with 20 bases between. The CDR3 length is 16 residues. Germline assignment: CDR1 MNHEY and CDR2 SMNVEV (reference sequence).

The rearrangement links TRBV5-5 to TRBJ2-2; 7 nucleotides align to TRBD1. J lost 7 bases, V lost 3 bases, and 3 bases had no gene match. Per germline, CDR1 SGHKS and CDR2 YYEKEE (reference sequence). This CDR3 has 13 amino acids. CDR3 nucleotide sequence: TGTGCCAGCAGCTCGCGACAGGGCGGGGAGCTGTTTTTT. Its translation: CASSSRQGGELFF.

This rearrangement joins TRBV19 to TRBJ1-2, with D hard to call. The germline gives CDR1 LNHDA, CDR2 SQIVND (reference sequence). Trimming removed 8 bases from V and 0 bases from J, with 4 bases in between. The CDR3 loop spans 11 amino acids. The CDR3 loop reads CASFSNYGYTF. The CDR3 DNA reads as TGTGCCAGTTTCTCTAACTATGGCTACACCTTC.

V is TRBV27 and J is TRBJ2-7, with TRBD2 matching 11 bases. This CDR3 is 17 amino acids long. The germline V gene encodes CDR1 MNHEY and CDR2 SMNVEV (reference sequence). V was clipped by 2 bases and J by 0 bases; unmatched bases: 6. The CDR3 sequence is CASSLLAGGESSYEQYF. The DNA of the CDR3 is TGTGCCAGCAGTTTACTAGCGGGGGGCGAGAGCTCCTACGAGCAGTACTTC.

This chain connects TRBV25-1 to TRBJ1-6, with TRBD1 matching over 7 bases. This CDR3 spans 14 amino acids. V lost 2 bases to trimming and J lost 8 bases; unmatched junction nucleotides: 3. Germline V CDR1 and CDR2: MGHDK, SYGVNS. DNA of the CDR3: TGTGCCAGCAGTGAACCGGGACAGTATTCACCCCTCCACTTT. Its translation: CASSEPGQYSPLHF.

The genes are TRBV28 and TRBJ2-6; D might be TRBD2 (6 bases). Looked up from germline, CDR1 is MDHEN and CDR2 is SYDVKM. V lost 2 bases and J 1 base, leaving 15 bases between the germline ends. The CDR3 length is 18 residues. CDR3 protein: CASSLRYRSGSGANVLTF. CDR3 DNA: TGTGCCAGCAGTTTAAGGTACAGGAGCGGGTCTGGGGCCAACGTCCTGACTTTC.

The rearrangement joins TRBV7-6 to TRBJ2-7; TRBD1 agrees at 9 bases. This CDR3 contains 16 residues. V lost 5 bases and J lost 4; bases outside the gene matches: 12. Germline V gene data show CDR1 as SGHVS and CDR2 as FNYEAQ. The CDR3 loop reads CASSPSLGQGVYEQYF. The DNA of the CDR3 is TGTGCCAGCAGCCCCTCCCTGGGACAGGGCGTTTACGAGCAGTACTTC.

This clone was found once. The chain has TRBV11-2 and TRBJ1-2, with 11 bases identical to TRBD1. V lost 1 base to trimming and J lost 3 bases; unmatched junction nucleotides: 4. The CDR3 totals 16 residues. CDR1 SGHAT and CDR2 FQNNGV come from the germline V gene. CDR3 nucleotides: TGTGCCAGCAGCTTAGTGGGACAGGGGGTTGACTATGGCTACACCTTC. Its translation: CASSLVGQGVDYGYTF. Supplemented by reference TRBV11-2 and TRBJ1-2, the full variable domain reads EAGVAQSPRYKIIEKRQSVAFWCNPISGHATLYWYQQILGQGPKLLIQFQNNGVVDDSQLPKDRFSAERLKGVDSTLKIQPAKLEDSAVYLCASSLVGQGVDYGYTFGSGTRLTVV.

This clone appeared once. This CDR3 is CASSLTSDSRETQYF. The CDR3 coding sequence is TGTGCCAGCAGTCTCACTAGCGATTCCCGAGAGACCCAGTACTTC. The chain carries TRBV5-4 and TRBJ2-5; 7 bases line up with TRBD2. Trimming at V came to 5 bases and at J to 4 bases, leaving 11 bases not matched to a gene. Germline V CDR1 and CDR2: SGHNT, YYREEE (reference sequence). The CDR3 is 15 amino acids. Full variable domain (remainder filled in from reference TRBV5-4 and TRBJ2-5): ETGVTQSPTHLIKTRGQQVTLRCSSQSGHNTVSWYQQALGQGPQFIFQYYREEENGRGNFPPRFSGLQFPNYSSELNVNALELDDSALYLCASSLTSDSRETQYFGPGTRLLVL.